The rows below give T cell receptor beta chains drawn from one sample of a study of OX40 agonist ivuxolimab in advanced cancers. Sequencing used immunoSEQ multiplex PCR; TCRdb keeps in-frame clones, though not all of them. The sample has some 69,000 clones; 80% to 90% are singletons. Sample: CD4+ or CD8+ T cells sorted from blood, taken in a trial of the OX40 agonist ivuxolimab. Receptors were obtained from an adult with an advanced solid tumor such as melanoma, head and neck, liver or kidney cancer. The CDR3 runs from the conserved cysteine through the conserved F or W. A D gene is named only where the DNA matches it firmly. Clone size, where shown, is once, few, many, or a class for clones that have expanded.

clone_size	d_call	v_call	j_call	cdr3_nt	cdr3_aa
.	.	TRBV5-1	TRBJ2-7	TGCGCCAGCAGCTTGGGGATACCCCGGGTCCCCGAGCAGTACTTC	CASSLGIPRVPEQYF
.	TRBD2	TRBV5-4	TRBJ2-3	TGTGCCAGCAGCCCACGACTAGCGGGAGGTATAGATACGCAGTATTTT	CASSPRLAGGIDTQYF
.	.	TRBV5-8	TRBJ2-4	TGTGCCAGCAGCTTGGCTGGGGGCCCTTTCGGTATGAAAAACATTCAGTACTTC	CASSLAGGPFGMKNIQYF
.	.	TRBV30	TRBJ1-2	TGTGCCTGGAGTCAGAGACAGAACTATGGCTACACCTTC	CAWSQRQNYGYTF
.	TRBD1	TRBV5-1	TRBJ1-1	TGCGCCAGCAGCTGGACAGGGGAAATAGCGGGTGAAGCTTTCTTT	CASSWTGEIAGEAFF
.	TRBD2	TRBV19	TRBJ2-1	TGTGCCAGTAGTAAAACTCACGGGACTAGCGGGAGGAATCTGAATGAGCAGTTCTTC	CASSKTHGTSGRNLNEQFF
.	.	TRBV14	TRBJ1-1	TGTGCCAGCAGCCAAGATTTGTCCACTGAAGCTTTCTTT	CASSQDLSTEAFF
.	.	TRBV27	TRBJ1-5	TGTGCCAGCAGTTTATCGCCCACAGGGCTTAATCAGCCCCAGCATTTT	CASSLSPTGLNQPQHF
.	.	TRBV6-5	TRBJ2-7	TGTGCCAGCAGTTCCACTGGGGTAGTACGCGAGCAGTACTTC	CASSSTGVVREQYF
.	.	TRBV5-6	TRBJ1-1	TGTGCCAGCAGCCCCAGGGTTAGGGGGAACACTGAAGCTTTCTTT	CASSPRVRGNTEAFF
.	.	TRBV7-9	TRBJ1-3	TGTGCCAGCAGCTTAGCGGGCTCAACTGGAAACACCATATATTTT	CASSLAGSTGNTIYF
.	.	TRBV6-1	TRBJ1-1	TGTGCCAGCAGTTTCGGAGAGAGTCAGAACACTGAAGCTTTCTTT	CASSFGESQNTEAFF
.	.	TRBV28	TRBJ1-5	TGTGCCGGCGGCGGGGGGAGCAATCAGCCCCAGCATTTT	CAGGGGSNQPQHF
.	TRBD1	TRBV28	TRBJ1-3	TGTGCCAGCAGTTTATTTCCGGGACAGGGGAGAGGAAACACCATATATTTT	CASSLFPGQGRGNTIYF
.	TRBD2	TRBV7-2	TRBJ2-5	TGTGCCAGCAGCTCGACTAGCGGAGGAAAAGAGACCCAGTACTTC	CASSSTSGGKETQYF
once	.	TRBV4-3	TRBJ2-3	TGCGCCAGCAGCCAAAGGATTCCAGCTCTTGATGGGGCAGATACGCAGTATTTT	CASSQRIPALDGADTQYF
.	.	TRBV6-6	TRBJ2-7	TGTGCCAGCAGTTACGGTCAGGGGGGCGAGCAGTACTTC	CASSYGQGGEQYF
few	.	TRBV12-2	TRBJ1-2	TGTGCAAGTCGCTTAGCACAGGACTATGGCTACACCTTC	CASRLAQDYGYTF
.	TRBD1	TRBV18	TRBJ2-2	TGTGCCAGCTCACCATGGGGACAGGGGGCGAACACCGGGGAGCTGTTTTTT	CASSPWGQGANTGELFF
.	.	TRBV7-2	TRBJ2-5	TGTGCCAGCAGCTTAGGATCCCAGACCCAGTACTTC	CASSLGSQTQYF
.	.	TRBV4-2	TRBJ2-5	TGTGCCAGCAGCCAAGCAAAGGGCCGGGAAGAGACCCAGTACTTC	CASSQAKGREETQYF
.	TRBD2	TRBV5-1	TRBJ2-7	TGCGCCAGCAGCTTGGTCTCGGGGGGAGGCTACGAGCAGTACTTC	CASSLVSGGGYEQYF
.	TRBD1	TRBV18	TRBJ2-1	TGTGCCAGCTCACAATACCGGGACAGGGCCAATGAGCAGTTCTTC	CASSQYRDRANEQFF
.	.	TRBV9	TRBJ2-2	TGTGCCAGCAGCGTAGGGACGGCAAACACCGGGGAGCTGTTTTTT	CASSVGTANTGELFF
.	.	TRBV7-3	TRBJ1-1	TGTGCCAGCAGCCCTCAAGGGGGGGACACTGAAGCTTTCTTT	CASSPQGGDTEAFF
.	.	TRBV28	TRBJ1-2	TGTGCCACCGTACTCCCTACCGTAGATGGCTACACCTTC	CATVLPTVDGYTF
once	TRBD2	TRBV5-1	TRBJ2-7	TGCGCCAGCAGCGGGGGACTAGCGGGAGGCGAGCAGTACTTC	CASSGGLAGGEQYF
.	TRBD2	TRBV5-8	TRBJ2-3	TGTGCCAGCTTAGATAGCGGGAGCAAGGATACGCAGTATTTT	CASLDSGSKDTQYF
.	.	TRBV21-1	TRBJ2-2	TGTGCCAGCAGCATCGGGAGACACCTAACCCTCGCGAACACCGGGGAGCTGTTTTTT	CASSIGRHLTLANTGELFF
.	TRBD2	TRBV23-1	TRBJ2-3	TGCGCCAGCAGTCAACGTCCTAGCGGATATAAAGATACGCAGTATTTT	CASSQRPSGYKDTQYF
.	.	TRBV10-3	TRBJ2-1	TGTGCCATCAGTGAACCAACTTTGACAGGCAGCGAGCAGTTCTTC	CAISEPTLTGSEQFF
.	TRBD1	TRBV15	TRBJ1-2	TGTGCCACCAGCAAAGGACAGGGGGCTTCTGGCTACACCTTC	CATSKGQGASGYTF
.	.	TRBV30	TRBJ1-4	TGTGCCTGGAGAGTGTTGCAAGAACGAAGTGAAAAACTGTTTTTT	CAWRVLQERSEKLFF
.	.	TRBV5-1	TRBJ1-1	TGCGCCAGCAGCTTGGGTCACAGGGACATCACTGAAGCTTTCTTT	CASSLGHRDITEAFF
.	.	TRBV7-9	TRBJ1-1	TGTGCCAGCAGTGGGGGTGGGGATAAAGCTTTCTTT	CASSGGGDKAFF
.	.	TRBV2	TRBJ2-3	TGTGCCTGGGAACAGGAGGATACGCAGTATTTT	CAWEQEDTQYF
.	.	TRBV12-1	TRBJ2-7	TGTGCCAGCCCCCGGAAGCGGGCCATCTCCTACGAGCAGTACTTC	CASPRKRAISYEQYF
once	TRBD1	TRBV7-9	TRBJ2-1	TGTGCCAGCAGCGGAGGACAGGGACACTACAATGAGCAGTTCTTC	CASSGGQGHYNEQFF
.	.	TRBV6-1	TRBJ2-7	TGTGCCAGCAGCTACGGGACAAAATACTACGAGCAGTACTTC	CASSYGTKYYEQYF
.	TRBD1	TRBV6-1	TRBJ1-5	TGTGCCAGCAACCGGGGGACAGGCAATCAGCCCCAGCATTTT	CASNRGTGNQPQHF
once	TRBD1	TRBV18	TRBJ1-5	TGTGCCAGCTCAGAGGGACAGGATAGCAATCAGCCCCAGCATTTT	CASSEGQDSNQPQHF
.	.	TRBV25-1	TRBJ2-5	TGTGCCAGCAGCCAAGGGGGGGACCAAGAGACCCAGTACTTC	CASSQGGDQETQYF
.	.	TRBV5-1	TRBJ1-4	TGCGCCAGCAGTAAAGAACCCTACAGGGCAAATGAAAAACTGTTTTTT	CASSKEPYRANEKLFF
.	.	TRBV6-6	TRBJ2-7	TGTGCCAGCAGTCACATAGGGGATGCTTACGAGCAGTACTTC	CASSHIGDAYEQYF
once	.	TRBV7-2	TRBJ1-1	TGTGCCAGCAGCTTAGAGGGTTCCCTGAACACTGAAGCTTTCTTT	CASSLEGSLNTEAFF
.	TRBD2	TRBV5-4	TRBJ2-1	TGTGCCAGCAGCTTAAGAGTTGCGGGAGGGTTGGGTGAGCAGTTCTTC	CASSLRVAGGLGEQFF
.	.	TRBV15	TRBJ2-1	TGTGCCACCAGCAGAGATCCCCCCTACAATGAGCAGTTCTTC	CATSRDPPYNEQFF
.	.	TRBV11-2	TRBJ1-2	TGTGCCAGCAGCTCGGGGACGGCAAACCTTGGCTACACCTTC	CASSSGTANLGYTF
once	.	TRBV25-1	TRBJ2-7	TGTGCCAGCAGTGATTCGTCCTACGAGCAGTACTTC	CASSDSSYEQYF
.	.	TRBV6-6	TRBJ2-3	TGTGCCAGCAGTTACTCGAGTTGGGGAACAGATACGCAGTATTTT	CASSYSSWGTDTQYF
.	TRBD2	TRBV5-4	TRBJ2-3	TGTGCCAGCAGCTTATTGACTAGCGGGATTTCCCGCACAGATACGCAGTATTTT	CASSLLTSGISRTDTQYF
.	TRBD2	TRBV27	TRBJ2-7	TGTGCCAGCAGTATAGCGGGAGCCCCAAATGGCGAGCAGTACTTC	CASSIAGAPNGEQYF
.	.	TRBV6-6	TRBJ1-4	TGTGCCAGCAGTCGAAACAGGATTTTGTTCGAAAAACTGTTTTTT	CASSRNRILFEKLFF
.	TRBD2	TRBV4-2	TRBJ2-7	TGTGCCAGCAGCCCTCTAGCGGACTCCTCCTACGAGCAGTACTTC	CASSPLADSSYEQYF
.	.	TRBV25-1	TRBJ1-2	TGTGCCAGCAGTGATGGACGGTATGGCTACACCTTC	CASSDGRYGYTF
.	.	TRBV6-1	TRBJ1-1	TGTGCCAGCAGTGAGATACAGGGTGGGAACACTGAAGCTTTCTTT	CASSEIQGGNTEAFF
once	.	TRBV10-1	TRBJ1-5	TGCGCCAGCAGGGTTCGGGAGGGAAGTAGTCAGCCCCAGCATTTT	CASRVREGSSQPQHF
.	TRBD1	TRBV6-1	TRBJ1-1	TGTGCCAGCAGTGGCCCGACAGGGGGTGGCACTGAAGCTTTCTTT	CASSGPTGGGTEAFF